This TCR beta chain emerged from a study of blood T cell repertoires in COVID-19. Across the whole study: The United States, Italy and Spain provided the acute and convalescent COVID-19 samples. T cells, B-cell-depleted T cells, or PBMCs supplied cDNA or gDNA.

Germline V lookup: CDR1 GTSNPN, CDR2 SVGIG (reference sequence). Losses at the gene ends were 6 bases for V and 5 bases for J; bases not matched to a gene: 8. The CDR3 is 14 amino acids. Assay used: immunoSEQ multiplex PCR; TCRdb lists only in-frame clones, some missing. Of some 110,000 clones in the sample, around 81% were seen once. Specimen: peripheral blood. The V gene is TRBV30, the J gene TRBJ1-2; 11 nucleotides align to TRBD1. The TCR originated in a woman aged 65 to 85 with acute or convalescent COVID-19. CDR3 DNA: TGTGCCTGTCTCATCCGGGACAGGGGGTATGGCTACACCTTC. Translating gives CACLIRDRGYGYTF.